Each of the 16 T cell receptor beta chains below was sequenced from the same sample in a study of T cell responses to AZD1222 COVID-19 vaccine. Here immunoSEQ multiplex PCR was the method, and the copy in TCRdb shows in-frame clones only, minus some. The table has roughly 130,000 clones, 90% to 95% seen once. Sequencing was performed on peripheral blood, taken on day 0 of AZD1222 vaccination. Receptor source: an adult in good health.

This chain links TRBV5-5 with TRBJ1-1; D remains ambiguous. This CDR3 region has 14 residues. Trimming pared 0 bases from V and 4 bases from J, leaving 10 bases between. Looked up from germline, CDR1 is SGHKS and CDR2 is YYEKEE (reference sequence). CDR3 in DNA: TGTGCCAGCAGCTTGGTGGGTAGGGCCACTGAAGCTTTCTTT. It specifies CASSLVGRATEAFF.

The chain carries TRBV5-1 and TRBJ1-1; possible D gene TRBD1, 5 bases. Germline loops: CDR1 SGHRS, CDR2 YFSETQ. Trimming took off 0 bases at V and 6 bases at J, with 15 bases between the two ends. CDR3 length equals 15 residues. CDR3 in amino acids: CASSLAGTRAPEAFF. Here the CDR3 DNA reads TGCGCCAGCAGCTTGGCCGGGACGAGGGCGCCTGAAGCTTTCTTT.

The V call is TRBV7-2, the J call TRBJ1-2; TRBD1 aligns across 7 bases. Germline assignment: CDR1 SGHTA and CDR2 FQGNSA. The CDR3 totals 15 residues. J gave up 4 bases and V 1 base, and 6 bases lay outside the gene matches. The CDR3 here is CASSLGMTGLYGYTF. CDR3 nucleotides: TGTGCCAGCAGCTTAGGAATGACAGGGCTCTATGGCTACACCTTC.

The chain recombines TRBV30 with TRBJ1-1; D is unclear. The germline CDR1 and CDR2 sequences are GTSNPN and SVGIG (reference sequence). This CDR3 has 11 residues. V was shortened by 1 base and J by 6 bases, with 6 bases between the two germline ends. Here the CDR3 DNA reads TGTGCCTGGAGTGGGTGGGCTGAAGCTTTCTTT. Its translation: CAWSGWAEAFF.

V and J are TRBV25-1 and TRBJ2-3; D remains ambiguous. Germline values: CDR1 MGHDK, CDR2 SYGVNS. This CDR3 comprises 15 residues. V lost 4 bases and J 2 bases, leaving 13 bases between the germline ends. The CDR3 DNA is TGTGCCAGCAGTGTATGGAGAAACCCCACAGATACGCAGTATTTT. Its protein product is CASSVWRNPTDTQYF.

The rearrangement joins TRBV2 to TRBJ1-1; D is possibly TRBD1 (5 bases). This CDR3 is 13 amino acids long. Trimming cost V 6 bases and J 4 bases, with 12 bases left between them. Germline CDR1 is SNHLY and CDR2 is FYNNEI. The CDR3 spells CASSPRVGTEAFF. The CDR3 DNA reads as TGTGCCAGCAGCCCCAGGGTGGGCACTGAAGCTTTCTTT. The full variable domain, rest sourced from reference TRBV2 and TRBJ1-1, is EPEVTQTPSHQVTQMGQEVILRCVPISNHLYFYWYRQILGQKVEFLVSFYNNEISEKSEIFDDQFSVERPDGSNFTLKIRSTKLEDSAMYFCASSPRVGTEAFFGQGTRLTVV.

This clone was observed once. The rearrangement uses TRBV5-1 and TRBJ1-1; TRBD1 might be the D (5 bases). Trimming shortened V by 4 bases and J by 2 bases, and 12 bases separated the two germline ends. The CDR3 totals 14 residues. Germline CDR1 is SGHRS and CDR2 is YFSETQ. The chain's CDR3 is CASSPDRTNTEAFF. The DNA of the CDR3 is TGCGCCAGCAGCCCTGACAGAACCAACACTGAAGCTTTCTTT.

The V and J genes are TRBV29-1 and TRBJ1-1, with D possibly being TRBD1 (5 bases). Per germline, CDR1 SQVTM and CDR2 ANQGSEA. The CDR3 is 12 residues long. Trimming shortened V by 6 bases and J by 5 bases, and 13 bases separated the two germline ends. CDR3: CSVFGGWTEAFF. The CDR3, as DNA: TGCAGCGTCTTTGGGGGATGGACTGAAGCTTTCTTT.

About this clone itself: An end of the junction differs from the germline gene, which may be a read error. The chain links TRBV6-9 to TRBJ2-1; D not certain. Germline loops: CDR1 MNHGY, CDR2 SVAAGI. The CDR3 contains 16 residues. The CDR3 region has the DNA TGTGCCAGCAGTTATTCCGACGAGACATCCTCCAATGAGCAGTTCTTC. Encoded protein: CASSYSDETSSNEQFF.

V and J are TRBV6-2 or TRBV6-3 and TRBJ2-2; 8 bases line up with TRBD1. The trim removed 5 bases at V and 7 bases at J, leaving 6 bases unmatched. The length of the CDR3 is 14 residues. Germline-derived CDR1 and CDR2 are MNHEY and SVGEGT. CDR3 nucleotides: TGTGCCAGCAGTGCAGGGGGCGGTAGCGGGGAGCTGTTTTTT. This sequence encodes CASSAGGGSGELFF.

The rearrangement uses TRBV19 and TRBJ1-3; D gene unclear. Germline CDR1 LNHDA, CDR2 SQIVND (reference sequence). V was cut by 2 bases and J by 2 bases, with 16 bases left in between. The CDR3 spans 17 residues. The CDR3 sequence: CASSITADGGPGNTIYF. CDR3 DNA sequence: TGTGCCAGTAGTATAACGGCTGACGGAGGCCCTGGAAACACCATATATTTT.

This chain connects TRBV27 to TRBJ2-5; 9 bases match TRBD1. Germline V lookup: CDR1 MNHEY, CDR2 SMNVEV (reference sequence). The CDR3 runs to 14 residues. V lost 6 bases to trimming and J lost 5 bases; unmatched junction nucleotides: 7. The CDR3 DNA reads as TGTGCCAGCAGCCTACAGGGGGCTGGTGAGACCCAGTACTTC. It encodes CASSLQGAGETQYF.

The V and J genes are TRBV5-1 and TRBJ2-2; D gene ambiguous. CDR1 is SGHRS and CDR2 is YFSETQ in the germline V gene. With 2 bases removed from V and 3 bases from J, the gap between germline ends came to 8 bases. The CDR3 loop spans 14 amino acids. The CDR3 DNA follows: TGCGCCAGCAGCTTCGGGCAGGACACCGGGGAGCTGTTTTTT. Its protein product is CASSFGQDTGELFF.

The chain is built from TRBV3-1 (or the pseudogene TRBV3-2) and TRBJ1-2; TRBD1 is a possible D gene (5 bases). Per germline, CDR1 LGHDT and CDR2 YNNKEL (reference sequence). The CDR3 sequence is 13 residues long. Trimming pared 2 bases from V and 4 bases from J, leaving 8 bases between. CDR3 sequence: CASSQSGVYGYTF. The CDR3, as DNA: TGTGCCAGCAGCCAATCGGGGGTCTATGGCTACACCTTC.

The rearrangement links TRBV3-1 (or the pseudogene TRBV3-2) to TRBJ2-5; 9 bases line up with TRBD2. The germline gives CDR1 LGHDT, CDR2 YNNKEL (reference sequence). The CDR3 consists of 21 residues. Trimming at V came to 0 bases and at J to 4 bases, leaving 21 bases not matched to a gene. CDR3 nucleotides: TGTGCCAGCAGCCAAGAGGTTGGGGGAATAGCGGGAGAGTTCCAAGCAGAGACCCAGTACTTC. Translated: CASSQEVGGIAGEFQAETQYF.

The chain links TRBV27 to TRBJ1-6; weak D call: TRBD1 (5 bases). Trimming removed 2 bases from V and 8 bases from J, with 19 bases in between. The germline V gene encodes CDR1 MNHEY and CDR2 SMNVEV (reference sequence). CDR3 size: 17 residues. CDR3 sequence reads: CASSLDPTVGNHSPLHF. In nucleotides, the CDR3 is TGTGCCAGCAGTTTAGATCCGACAGTGGGGAATCATTCACCCCTCCACTTT.